These 16 T cell receptor beta chains share one sample of origin, sequenced in a study of blood T cell repertoires in COVID-19. Measured with immunoSEQ multiplex PCR; TCRdb has only the in-frame clones, and not every one. The sample holds 30,000 or so clones; roughly 90% are singletons and the top ten take around 6.2%. The sequenced sample consisted of peripheral blood. Receptors were obtained from a human donor in a cohort sampled during active COVID-19.

The chain is built from TRBV6-5 and TRBJ2-5; perhaps TRBD1 as D (6 bases). This CDR3 comprises 14 residues. V was cut by 0 bases and J by 2 bases, with 7 bases left in between. The germline CDR1 and CDR2 sequences are MNHEY and SVGAGI. As DNA, the CDR3 is TGTGCCAGCAGTTACTCCGGGACACAAGAGACCCAGTACTTC. Residues: CASSYSGTQETQYF.

The chain has TRBV11-2 and TRBJ2-1; D unresolved. The germline V gene encodes CDR1 SGHAT and CDR2 FQNNGV. Trimming removed 0 bases at V and 5 bases at J, with 5 bases between. The CDR3 has 13 residues. The CDR3 DNA follows: TGTGCCAGCAGCTTAGATCTTGACAATGAGCAGTTCTTC. It yields the protein CASSLDLDNEQFF.

The chain links TRBV6-4 to TRBJ2-3; a weak D match, TRBD2 (7 bases). The germline gives CDR1 MRHNA, CDR2 SNTAGT. The CDR3 consists of 15 residues. Trimming cost V 6 bases and J 2 bases, with 15 bases left between them. CDR3 nucleotide sequence: TGTGCCAGCAGCCTCCGACGGGGGGCCACAGATACGCAGTATTTT. Translation: CASSLRRGATDTQYF.

The chain is built from TRBV19 and TRBJ2-1; no clear D gene. Germline V gene data show CDR1 as LNHDA and CDR2 as SQIVND (reference sequence). The CDR3 is made up of 17 amino acids. Deletions cut 6 bases from V and 0 bases from J, with 18 bases between. The CDR3 coding sequence is TGTGCCAGTAGCATGGCCGAGGCGGCGAGCTCCTACAATGAGCAGTTCTTC. The encoded protein is CASSMAEAASSYNEQFF.

This chain links TRBV6-5 with TRBJ1-1; perhaps TRBD1 as D (6 bases). The CDR3 is 14 amino acids. Germline-derived CDR1 and CDR2 are MNHEY and SVGAGI. V lost 7 bases to trimming and J lost 5 bases, with 17 bases between them. This chain's CDR3 is CASTVGGAWTEAFF. The CDR3 coding sequence is TGTGCCAGCACGGTTGGGGGCGCTTGGACTGAAGCTTTCTTT.

The chain links TRBV5-4 to TRBJ2-7, with 7 nucleotides matching TRBD2. The CDR3 covers 18 residues. The germline V gene encodes CDR1 SGHNT and CDR2 YYREEE (reference sequence). The V gene end was trimmed by 3 bases and the J gene end by 0 bases; junction bases not matched to a gene: 15. CDR3 residues: CASSSPGGMGGSSYEQYF. CDR3 nucleotide sequence: TGTGCCAGCAGCTCCCCCGGGGGTATGGGGGGGAGCTCCTACGAGCAGTACTTC. The full variable domain, in which reference TRBV5-4 and TRBJ2-7 provide the parts outside the CDR3, is ETGVTQSPTHLIKTRGQQVTLRCSSQSGHNTVSWYQQALGQGPQFIFQYYREEENGRGNFPPRFSGLQFPNYSSELNVNALELDDSALYLCASSSPGGMGGSSYEQYFGPGTRLTVT.

The V and J genes are TRBV5-1 and TRBJ2-3, with 7 bases lining up with TRBD2. CDR1 is SGHRS, CDR2 YFSETQ, per germline. Trimming cost V 2 bases and J 0 bases; bases outside gene matches: 3. CDR3 length: 15 amino acids. CDR3 amino acids: CASSLRLASTDTQYF. CDR3 nucleotide sequence: TGCGCCAGCAGCTTACGACTAGCAAGCACAGATACGCAGTATTTT.

This chain uses TRBV7-6 with TRBJ1-4; D is undetermined. CDR3 size: 15 residues. Germline V gene sequence: CDR1 SGHVS, CDR2 FNYEAQ. Trimming removed 6 bases from V and 0 bases from J, with 11 bases in between. The CDR3 DNA reads TGTGCCAGCAGGCGCTCCTCCGCAACTAATGAAAAACTGTTTTTT. Translated: CASRRSSATNEKLFF.

CDR3 DNA: TGTGCCGTCGGGAGGGAGGGGACAGATACGCAGTATTTT. This translates into CAVGREGTDTQYF. This chain uses TRBV7-8 with TRBJ2-3; 8 bases are shared with TRBD2. This CDR3 has 13 residues. Losses at the gene ends were 11 bases for V and 3 bases for J; bases not matched to a gene: 7. The V gene's germline CDR1 is SGHVS and CDR2 FQNEAQ.

The rearrangement joins TRBV7-3 to TRBJ2-1, with 11 positions matching TRBD2. The CDR3 loop spans 16 amino acids. V dropped 0 bases and J dropped 8; count of bases not matched to a gene: 6. The V gene's germline CDR1 is SGHTA and CDR2 FQGTGA. The CDR3 bases are TGTGCCAGCAGCTTAACCCTAGCGGGGGGTTTGGATGAGCAGTTCTTC. Translated, it gives CASSLTLAGGLDEQFF.

This chain connects TRBV13 to TRBJ1-1; 7 bases match TRBD1. The germline V gene has CDR1 PRHDT and CDR2 FYEKMQ (reference sequence). With 6 bases clipped from V and 0 bases from J, the junction kept 1 base outside the gene matches. CDR3 length equals 13 residues. In DNA, the CDR3 is TGTGCCAGCAGAGGGACAGTGAACACTGAAGCTTTCTTT. Translating it yields CASRGTVNTEAFF. Together with reference TRBV13 and TRBJ1-1, the CDR3 gives the full variable domain: AAGVIQSPRHLIKEKRETATLKCYPIPRHDTVYWYQQGPGQDPQFLISFYEKMQSDKGSIPDRFSAQQFSDYHSELNMSSLELGDSALYFCASRGTVNTEAFFGQGTRLTVV.

This sequence joins TRBV9 and TRBJ1-1, with D hard to call. There are 15 residues in the CDR3. The germline gives CDR1 SGDLS, CDR2 YYNGEE. V was trimmed by 0 bases and J by 0 bases, leaving 9 bases between them. CDR3 residues: CASSVAAAMNTEAFF. CDR3 in DNA: TGTGCCAGCAGCGTAGCAGCGGCCATGAACACTGAAGCTTTCTTT.

The chain joins TRBV5-8 to TRBJ2-7; D remains ambiguous. Germline values: CDR1 SGHTS, CDR2 YDEGEE. The CDR3 is 13 residues long. Deletions cut 0 bases from V and 2 bases from J, with 6 bases between. CDR3 sequence (DNA): TGTGCCAGCAGCTTGGACAGAGCCTACGAGCAGTACTTC. Its translation is CASSLDRAYEQYF.

The CDR3 DNA reads TGTGCCAGCACCCGGGGGGGGTTACCTCAAGGAAACAATGAGCAGTTCTTC. This translates into CASTRGGLPQGNNEQFF. V usage is TRBV7-9 and J usage is TRBJ2-1; 8 bases are a match to TRBD2. This CDR3 has 17 residues. Trimming at V came to 7 bases and at J to 5 bases, leaving 16 bases not matched to a gene. The germline CDR1 and CDR2 sequences are SEHNR and FQNEAQ (reference sequence).

The count of this clone is one. The chain is built from TRBV6-5 and TRBJ1-1; D is unresolved. The CDR3 runs 15 residues. Between the trimmed V and J ends, which lost 0 bases and 1 base, there was a span of 9 bases. The germline V gene has CDR1 MNHEY and CDR2 SVGAGI. In nucleotides, the CDR3 is TGTGCCAGCAGTTACTCCGGAGTTCCGAACACTGAAGCTTTCTTT. Protein: CASSYSGVPNTEAFF.

This clone appeared once. The sample carries other DNA sequences with the same CDR3. The rearrangement links TRBV27 to TRBJ2-5, with 12 bases aligning to TRBD2. CDR3 length: 15 residues. The J segment lost 5 bases and the V segment lost 2 bases, leaving 3 bases of the junction unmatched. The germline V gene encodes CDR1 MNHEY and CDR2 SMNVEV (reference sequence). The CDR3, as DNA: TGTGCCAGCAGTTTACTAGCGGGGGGGCAGGAGACCCAGTACTTC. Translated: CASSLLAGGQETQYF.